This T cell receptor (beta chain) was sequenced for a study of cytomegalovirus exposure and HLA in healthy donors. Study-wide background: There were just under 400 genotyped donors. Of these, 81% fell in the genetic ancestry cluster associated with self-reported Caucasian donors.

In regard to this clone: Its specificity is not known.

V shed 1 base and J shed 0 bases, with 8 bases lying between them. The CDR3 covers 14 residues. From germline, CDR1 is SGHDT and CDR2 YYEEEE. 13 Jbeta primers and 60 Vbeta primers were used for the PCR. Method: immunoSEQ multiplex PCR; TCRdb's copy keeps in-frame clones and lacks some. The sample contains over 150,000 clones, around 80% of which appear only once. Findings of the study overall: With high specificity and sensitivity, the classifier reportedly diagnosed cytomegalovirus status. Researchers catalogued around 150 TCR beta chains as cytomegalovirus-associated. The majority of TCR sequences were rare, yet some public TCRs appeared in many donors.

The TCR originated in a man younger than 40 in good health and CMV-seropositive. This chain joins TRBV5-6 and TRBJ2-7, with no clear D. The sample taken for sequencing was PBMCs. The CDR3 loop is CASSLQVSSYEQYF. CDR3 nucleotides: TGTGCCAGCAGCTTGCAGGTTTCCTCCTACGAGCAGTACTTC. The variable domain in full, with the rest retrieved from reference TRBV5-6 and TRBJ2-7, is DAGVTQSPTHLIKTRGQQVTLRCSPKSGHDTVSWYQQALGQGPQFIFQYYEEEERQRGNFPDRFSGHQFPNYSSELNVNALLLGDSALYLCASSLQVSSYEQYFGPGTRLTVT.